The clone carrying this T cell receptor (beta chain) was seen more than once but under ten times. Its antigen is undetermined. This sample was included in a study of blood T cells in healthy people across ages. It was with a sample-barcoded 5' primer and a J-beta primer mix that a second PCR of roughly 6 to 12 cycles was run. TCRdb reprocessed the 5' RACE reads via MiXCR and lists one record per CDR3 protein. This sample has roughly 800,000 distinct CDR3 sequences, with about 25% found just once. Study observations and caveats: Fewer expanded clones and more diversity marked long-lived versus aged donors.

This CDR3 is built from 12 residues. The V gene lost 4 bases and the J gene lost 6 bases, with 9 bases spanning the gap. Germline assignment: CDR1 MNHEY and CDR2 SVGEGT. These same data were also listed under a study on T cells of mothers and their children. Per that study: Reads recorded for TCR beta CDR3 numbered over 9 million per mother and around 3 million per child.

The sequenced sample was blood. The gene calls are TRBV6-2 or TRBV6-3 and TRBJ1-1; TRBD1 is a possible D gene (6 bases). This TCR was recovered from a boy between 10 and 17 years old in good health. The CDR3 coding sequence is TGTGCCAGCAGTTGGGGGCGCCCTGAAGCTTTCTTT. Its translation is CASSWGRPEAFF.